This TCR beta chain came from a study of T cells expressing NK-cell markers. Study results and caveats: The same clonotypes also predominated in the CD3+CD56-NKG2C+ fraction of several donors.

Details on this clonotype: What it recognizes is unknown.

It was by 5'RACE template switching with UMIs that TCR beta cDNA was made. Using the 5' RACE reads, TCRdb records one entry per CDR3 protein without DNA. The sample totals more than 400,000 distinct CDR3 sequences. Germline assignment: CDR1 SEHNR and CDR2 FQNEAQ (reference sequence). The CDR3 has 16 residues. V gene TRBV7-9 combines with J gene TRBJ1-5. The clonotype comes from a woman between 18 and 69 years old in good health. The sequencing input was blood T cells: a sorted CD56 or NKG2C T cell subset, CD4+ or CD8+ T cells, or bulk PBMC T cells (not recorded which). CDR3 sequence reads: CASSSLEGDSNQPQHF.